This T cell receptor (beta chain) was identified in a study of identical twins. Study-wide results and caveats: Insertion counts were lower in abundant cord blood beta clonotypes, a trend that memory repertoires did not show.

After removal of 1 base from V and 4 bases from J, the junction contained 4 bases not matched to a gene. There are 16 residues in the CDR3. CDR1 KGHDR and CDR2 SFDVKD come from the germline V gene. TCRdb recomputed calls from the 5' RACE reads with MiXCR, one row per CDR3 protein. The repertoire holds just under 650,000 distinct CDR3 sequences, with roughly 7.1% as singletons. Note on this clonotype: Its antigen is not known.

The sample was also reused in another study, on yellow fever vaccine responses in identical twins.

The sample consisted of PBMCs. V is TRBV24-1 and J is TRBJ2-3; 10 positions match TRBD2. This receptor was obtained from a woman aged 18-30 years in good health. CDR3 in amino acids: CATSDFRAGGPDTQYF. The CDR3 DNA reads TGTGCCACCAGTGATTTTAGAGCGGGAGGGCCAGATACGCAGTATTTT.